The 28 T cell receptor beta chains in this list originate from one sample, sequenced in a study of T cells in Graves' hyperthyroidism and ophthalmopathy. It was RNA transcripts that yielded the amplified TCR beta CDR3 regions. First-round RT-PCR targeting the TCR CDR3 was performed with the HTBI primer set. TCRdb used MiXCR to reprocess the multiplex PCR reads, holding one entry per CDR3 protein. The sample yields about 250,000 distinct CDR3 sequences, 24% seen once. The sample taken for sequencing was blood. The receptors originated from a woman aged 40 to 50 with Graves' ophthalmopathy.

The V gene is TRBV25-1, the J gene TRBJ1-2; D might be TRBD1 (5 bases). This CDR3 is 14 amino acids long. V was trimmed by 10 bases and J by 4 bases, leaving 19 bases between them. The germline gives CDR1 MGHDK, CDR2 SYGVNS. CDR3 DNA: TGTGCCAATCCCCGCCCGACAGATTCCTATGGCTACACCTTC. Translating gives CANPRPTDSYGYTF.

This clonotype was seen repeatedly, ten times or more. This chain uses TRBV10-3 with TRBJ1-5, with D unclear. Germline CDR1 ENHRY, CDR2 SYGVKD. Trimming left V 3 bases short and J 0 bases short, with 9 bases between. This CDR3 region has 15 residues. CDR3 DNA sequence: TGTGCCATCAGTGACGTGGAGGATAGCAATCAGCCCCAGCATTTT. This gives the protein CAISDVEDSNQPQHF.

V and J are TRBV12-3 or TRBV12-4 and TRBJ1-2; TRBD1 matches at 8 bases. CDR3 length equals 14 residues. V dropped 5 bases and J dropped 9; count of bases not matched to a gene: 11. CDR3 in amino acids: CASSSAGTGSRYTF. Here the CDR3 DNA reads TGTGCCAGCAGTAGCGCCGGGACAGGATCTCGCTACACCTTC.

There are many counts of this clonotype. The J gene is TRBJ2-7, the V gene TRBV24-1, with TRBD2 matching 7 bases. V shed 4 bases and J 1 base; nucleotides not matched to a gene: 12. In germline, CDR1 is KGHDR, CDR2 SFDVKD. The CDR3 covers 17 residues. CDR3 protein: CATSELRGSGLSYEQYF. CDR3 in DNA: TGTGCCACCAGTGAACTCCGGGGGTCGGGACTATCCTACGAGCAGTACTTC.

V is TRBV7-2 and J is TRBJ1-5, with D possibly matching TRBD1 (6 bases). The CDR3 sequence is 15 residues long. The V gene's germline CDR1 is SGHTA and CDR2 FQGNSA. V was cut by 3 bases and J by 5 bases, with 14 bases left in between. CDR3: CASSFRAGGDQPQHF. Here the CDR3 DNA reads TGTGCCAGCAGCTTTAGGGCGGGGGGCGATCAGCCCCAGCATTTT.

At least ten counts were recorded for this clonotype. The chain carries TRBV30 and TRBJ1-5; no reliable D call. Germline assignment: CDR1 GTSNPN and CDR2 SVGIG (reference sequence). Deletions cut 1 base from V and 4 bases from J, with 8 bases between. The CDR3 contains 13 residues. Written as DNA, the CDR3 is TGTGCCTGGAGTGCAGGAACGAATCAGCCCCAGCATTTT. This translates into CAWSAGTNQPQHF.

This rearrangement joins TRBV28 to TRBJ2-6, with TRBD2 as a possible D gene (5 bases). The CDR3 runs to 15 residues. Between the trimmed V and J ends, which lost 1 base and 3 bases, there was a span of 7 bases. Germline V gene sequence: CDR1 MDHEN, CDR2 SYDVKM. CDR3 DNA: TGTGCCAGCAGTTTATCCGGGGATGGGGCCAACGTCCTGACTTTC. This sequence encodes CASSLSGDGANVLTF.

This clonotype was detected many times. The CDR3 coding sequence is TGCAGTGGTCTAGAGTCCTACGAGCAGTACTTC. Its translation: CSGLESYEQYF. The rearrangement links TRBV20-1 to TRBJ2-7; the D is unclear. CDR3 length: 11 residues. From germline, CDR1 is DFQATT and CDR2 SNEGSKA (reference sequence). Deletions cut 7 bases from V and 1 base from J, with 8 bases between.

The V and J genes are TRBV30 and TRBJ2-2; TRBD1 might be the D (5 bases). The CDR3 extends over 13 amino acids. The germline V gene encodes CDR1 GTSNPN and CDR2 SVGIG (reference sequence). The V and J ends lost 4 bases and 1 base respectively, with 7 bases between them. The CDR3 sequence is CAWNGQNTGELFF. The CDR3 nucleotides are TGTGCCTGGAATGGACAGAACACCGGGGAGCTGTTTTTT. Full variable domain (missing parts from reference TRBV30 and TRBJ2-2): SQTIHQWPATLVQPVGSPLSLECTVEGTSNPNLYWYRQAAGRGLQLLFYSVGIGQISSEVPQNLSASRPQDRQFILSSKKLLLSDSGFYLCAWNGQNTGELFFGEGSRLTVL.

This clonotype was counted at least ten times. The CDR3 DNA sequence: TGCGCCAGCAGCCCAGGACTTACCCAAGAGACCCAGTACTTC. Protein product: CASSPGLTQETQYF. This chain uses TRBV5-1 with TRBJ2-5; the D gene is possibly TRBD2 (5 bases). CDR1 and CDR2 (germline): SGHRS, YFSETQ. V lost 4 bases and J lost 1, with 11 bases in between. CDR3 length equals 14 residues. The full variable domain, rest sourced from reference TRBV5-1 and TRBJ2-5, is KAGVTQTPRYLIKTRGQQVTLSCSPISGHRSVSWYQQTPGQGLQFLFEYFSETQRNKGNFPGRFSGRQFSNSRSEMNVSTLELGDSALYLCASSPGLTQETQYFGPGTRLLVL.

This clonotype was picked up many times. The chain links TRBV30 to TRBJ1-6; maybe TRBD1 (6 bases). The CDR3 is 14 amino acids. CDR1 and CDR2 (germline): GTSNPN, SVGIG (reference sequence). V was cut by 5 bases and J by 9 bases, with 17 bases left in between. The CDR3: CAWGGGAKGSPLHF. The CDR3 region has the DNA TGTGCCTGGGGAGGGGGGGCAAAGGGTTCACCCCTCCACTTT. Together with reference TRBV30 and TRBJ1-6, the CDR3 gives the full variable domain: SQTIHQWPATLVQPVGSPLSLECTVEGTSNPNLYWYRQAAGRGLQLLFYSVGIGQISSEVPQNLSASRPQDRQFILSSKKLLLSDSGFYLCAWGGGAKGSPLHFGNGTRLTVT.

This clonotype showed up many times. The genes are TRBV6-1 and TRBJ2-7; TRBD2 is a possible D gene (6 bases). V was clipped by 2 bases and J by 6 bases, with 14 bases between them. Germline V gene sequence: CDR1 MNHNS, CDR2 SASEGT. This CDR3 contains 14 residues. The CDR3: CASSELSWGGEQYF. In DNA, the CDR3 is TGTGCCAGCAGTGAATTAAGTTGGGGAGGCGAGCAGTACTTC.

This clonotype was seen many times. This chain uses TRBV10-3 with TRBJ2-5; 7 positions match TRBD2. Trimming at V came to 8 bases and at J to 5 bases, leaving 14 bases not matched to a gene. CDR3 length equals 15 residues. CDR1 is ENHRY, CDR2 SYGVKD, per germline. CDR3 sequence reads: CAIPPGGGMGETQYF. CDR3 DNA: TGTGCCATCCCACCGGGAGGAGGTATGGGGGAGACCCAGTACTTC.

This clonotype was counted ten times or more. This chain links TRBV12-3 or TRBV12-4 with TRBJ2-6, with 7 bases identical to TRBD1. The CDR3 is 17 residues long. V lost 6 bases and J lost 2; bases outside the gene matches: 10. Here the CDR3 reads CASSRLRTGPGANVLTF. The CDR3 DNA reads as TGTGCCAGCAGCCGCCTACGGACAGGACCTGGGGCCAACGTCCTGACTTTC.

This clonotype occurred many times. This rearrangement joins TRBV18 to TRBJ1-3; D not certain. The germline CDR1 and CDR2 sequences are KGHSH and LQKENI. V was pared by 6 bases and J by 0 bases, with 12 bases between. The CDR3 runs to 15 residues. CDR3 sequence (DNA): TGTGCCAGCTCCCCCGTTGAGGCCTCTGGAAACACCATATATTTT. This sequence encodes CASSPVEASGNTIYF.

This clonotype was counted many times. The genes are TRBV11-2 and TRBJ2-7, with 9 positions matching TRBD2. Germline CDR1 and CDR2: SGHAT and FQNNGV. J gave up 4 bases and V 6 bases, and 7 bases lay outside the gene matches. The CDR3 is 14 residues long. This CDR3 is CASRESGRSYEQYF. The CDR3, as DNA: TGTGCCAGCAGGGAGAGCGGGAGGTCTTACGAGCAGTACTTC.

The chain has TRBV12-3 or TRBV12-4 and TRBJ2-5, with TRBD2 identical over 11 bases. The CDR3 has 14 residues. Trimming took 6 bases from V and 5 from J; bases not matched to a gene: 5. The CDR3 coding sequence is TGTGCCAGCAGGATAGCGGGAGGGTTGGAGACCCAGTACTTC. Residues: CASRIAGGLETQYF.

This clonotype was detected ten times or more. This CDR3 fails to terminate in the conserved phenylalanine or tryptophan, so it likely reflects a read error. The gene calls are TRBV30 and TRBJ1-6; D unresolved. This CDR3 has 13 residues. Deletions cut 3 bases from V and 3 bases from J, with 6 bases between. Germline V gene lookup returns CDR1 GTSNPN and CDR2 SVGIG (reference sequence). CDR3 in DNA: TGTGCCTGGAGGACCTACTATAATTCACCCCTCCACCTT. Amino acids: CAWRTYYNSPLHL.

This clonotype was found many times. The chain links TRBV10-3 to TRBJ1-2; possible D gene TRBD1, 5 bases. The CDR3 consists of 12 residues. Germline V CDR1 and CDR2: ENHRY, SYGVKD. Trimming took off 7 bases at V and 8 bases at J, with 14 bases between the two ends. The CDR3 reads CAITGTEMGYTF. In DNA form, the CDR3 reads TGTGCCATCACCGGGACGGAGATGGGCTACACCTTC.

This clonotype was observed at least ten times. CDR3: CAWSMGHPGAEAFF. The CDR3 nucleotides read TGTGCCTGGAGCATGGGACACCCGGGGGCTGAAGCTTTCTTT. The V and J genes are TRBV30 and TRBJ1-1, with D perhaps TRBD1 (6 bases). V was trimmed by 3 bases and J by 6 bases, leaving 17 bases between them. The germline gives CDR1 GTSNPN, CDR2 SVGIG (reference sequence). CDR3 size: 14 residues.

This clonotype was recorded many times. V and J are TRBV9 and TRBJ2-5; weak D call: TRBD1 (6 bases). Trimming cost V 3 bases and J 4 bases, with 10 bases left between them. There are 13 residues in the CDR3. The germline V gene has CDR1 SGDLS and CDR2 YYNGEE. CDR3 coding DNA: TGTGCCAGCAGCGATCCCAGGGGAGAGACCCAGTACTTC. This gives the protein CASSDPRGETQYF.

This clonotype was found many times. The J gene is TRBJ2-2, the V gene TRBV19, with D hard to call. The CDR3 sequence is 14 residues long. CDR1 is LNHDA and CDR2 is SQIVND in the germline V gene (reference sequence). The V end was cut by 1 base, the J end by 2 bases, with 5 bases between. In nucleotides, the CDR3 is TGTGCCAGTAGTATAGTAGAAAACACCGGGGAGCTGTTTTTT. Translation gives CASSIVENTGELFF.

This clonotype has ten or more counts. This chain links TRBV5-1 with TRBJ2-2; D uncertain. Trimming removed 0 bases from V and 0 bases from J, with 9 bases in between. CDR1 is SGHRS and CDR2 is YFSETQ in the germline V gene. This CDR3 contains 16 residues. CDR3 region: CASSLAAEPNTGELFF. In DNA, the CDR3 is TGCGCCAGCAGCTTGGCCGCTGAGCCGAACACCGGGGAGCTGTTTTTT.

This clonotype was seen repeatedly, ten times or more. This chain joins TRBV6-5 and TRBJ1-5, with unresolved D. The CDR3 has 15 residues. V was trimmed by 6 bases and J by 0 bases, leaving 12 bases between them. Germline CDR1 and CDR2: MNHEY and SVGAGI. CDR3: CASSTGMYSNQPQHF. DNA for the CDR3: TGTGCCAGCAGCACCGGAATGTATAGCAATCAGCCCCAGCATTTT.

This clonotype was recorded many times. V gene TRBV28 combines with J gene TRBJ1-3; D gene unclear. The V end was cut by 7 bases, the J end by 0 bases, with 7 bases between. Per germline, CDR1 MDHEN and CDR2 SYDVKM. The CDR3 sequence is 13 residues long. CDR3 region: CASTLGSGNTIYF. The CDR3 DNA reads TGTGCCAGCACCTTGGGCTCTGGAAACACCATATATTTT.

CDR3 residues: CSAEDLAGGQAYEQYF. Here the CDR3 DNA reads TGCAGTGCTGAAGATCTAGCGGGAGGCCAAGCCTACGAGCAGTACTTC. The chain carries TRBV20-1 and TRBJ2-7, with 11 bases fitting TRBD2. CDR1 DFQATT and CDR2 SNEGSKA come from the germline V gene (reference sequence). After removal of 5 bases from V and 2 bases from J, the junction contained 11 bases not matched to a gene. The CDR3 consists of 16 residues.

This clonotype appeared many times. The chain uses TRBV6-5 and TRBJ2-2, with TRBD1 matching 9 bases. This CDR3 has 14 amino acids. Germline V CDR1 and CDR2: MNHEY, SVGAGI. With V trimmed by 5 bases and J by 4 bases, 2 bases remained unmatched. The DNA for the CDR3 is TGTGCCAGCAGTACGACAGGGGGCACCGGGGAGCTGTTTTTT. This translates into CASSTTGGTGELFF.

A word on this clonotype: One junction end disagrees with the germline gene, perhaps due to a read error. In nucleotides, the CDR3 is TGTGCTAGCAGCCCCGACGGGCCAGCCTACGAGCAGTGCTTC. It is translated as CASSPDGPAYEQCF. This sequence joins TRBV7-7 and TRBJ2-7; D remains ambiguous. Germline lookup yields CDR1 SSHAT and CDR2 FNYEAQ (reference sequence). There are 14 residues in the CDR3. The whole variable domain, filled in from reference TRBV7-7 and TRBJ2-7, reads GAGVSQSPRYKVTKRGQDVTLRCDPISSHATLYWYQQALGQGPEFLTYFNYEAQPDKSGLPSDRFSAERPEGSISTLTIQRTEQRDSAMYRCASSPDGPAYEQCFGPGTRLTVT.